A single sample is the source of the 27 T cell receptor beta chains below, sequenced in a study of T-cell reconstitution after alpha-beta-depleted transplantation in children. Unique molecular identifiers featured in how the TCRbeta library was prepared. Each CDR3 protein gets one entry after TCRdb re-called the PCR reads with MiXCR. The table lists some 550,000 distinct CDR3 sequences, roughly 24% of them singletons, with 13% to 15% in the top ten. Sample: PBMCs, mostly from graft donor cells, taken 360 days after TCRalphabeta/CD19-depleted stem cell transplant. The origin of the receptors is a boy in the first two years of life who had a stem cell transplant for acute myeloid leukemia, so the T cells may come from the graft donor.

This clonotype was observed at least ten times. Germline is not matched at one junction end, which may reflect a read error. The chain is built from TRBV7-9 and TRBJ2-3, with TRBD2 as a possible D gene (6 bases). The CDR3 is 16 amino acids. Germline values: CDR1 SEHNR, CDR2 FQNEAQ (reference sequence). CDR3 protein: CASTLVWDLRTDTQYF. In DNA, the CDR3 is TGTGCCAGCACCTTAGTTTGGGACTTACGCACAGATACGCAGTATTTT. The full variable domain, with the rest looked up from reference TRBV7-9 and TRBJ2-3, is DTGVSQNPRHKITKRGQNVTFRCDPISEHNRLYWYRQTLGQGPEFLTYFQNEAQLEKSRLLSDRFSAERPKGSFSTLEIQRTEQGDSAMYLCASTLVWDLRTDTQYFGPGTRLTVL.

This clonotype occurred a few times. The chain is built from TRBV4-3 and TRBJ2-1; 10 nucleotides match TRBD2. CDR1 LGHNA and CDR2 YSLEER come from the germline V gene. The CDR3 has 15 amino acids. V was clipped by 3 bases and J by 2 bases; unmatched bases: 1. CDR3 amino acids: CASSQSGGAYNEQFF. The CDR3 bases are TGCGCCAGCAGCCAGAGCGGGGGGGCCTACAATGAGCAGTTCTTC.

At least ten counts were recorded for this clonotype. J is TRBJ2-1 and V is TRBV20-1; no definite D call. Germline lookup yields CDR1 DFQATT and CDR2 SNEGSKA (reference sequence). Deletions cut 1 base from V and 2 bases from J, with 9 bases between. The CDR3 extends over 14 amino acids. The CDR3 protein is CSARGYLPYNEQFF. The CDR3 region has the DNA TGCAGTGCTAGAGGGTACCTTCCCTACAATGAGCAGTTCTTC.

This chain uses TRBV29-1 with TRBJ1-2, with TRBD1 as a possible D gene (5 bases). This CDR3 is 12 amino acids long. Trimming cost V 3 bases and J 8 bases, with 13 bases left between them. Germline V gene lookup returns CDR1 SQVTM and CDR2 ANQGSEA. The chain's CDR3 is CSVEKGPGGYTF. The CDR3 coding sequence is TGCAGCGTTGAGAAGGGGCCAGGGGGCTACACCTTC. Full variable domain (missing parts from reference TRBV29-1 and TRBJ1-2): SAVISQKPSRDICQRGTSLTIQCQVDSQVTMMFWYRQQPGQSLTLIATANQGSEATYESGFVIDKFPISRPNLTFSTLTVSNMSPEDSSIYLCSVEKGPGGYTFGSGTRLTVV.

This rearrangement joins TRBV6-5 to TRBJ2-5; D unresolved. In germline, CDR1 is MNHEY, CDR2 SVGAGI. V was pared by 6 bases and J by 0 bases, with 14 bases between. CDR3 length equals 15 residues. CDR3 bases: TGTGCCAGCAGCCTACTCCCAGCTAACCAAGAGACCCAGTACTTC. It specifies CASSLLPANQETQYF.

This chain joins TRBV5-6 and TRBJ2-1; D is unresolved. Germline assignment: CDR1 SGHDT and CDR2 YYEEEE. This CDR3 comprises 17 residues. Trimming removed 1 base from V and 6 bases from J, with 20 bases in between. Written as DNA, the CDR3 is TGTGCCAGCAGCTTGAGCGTACGACGGAAGACCCTCAATGAGCAGTTCTTC. It codes for CASSLSVRRKTLNEQFF.

This clonotype was recorded at least ten times. This chain connects TRBV7-8 to TRBJ2-1; TRBD2 matches 7 bases. Germline CDR1 reads SGHVS; CDR2 reads FQNEAQ. The CDR3 totals 13 residues. The V segment lost 6 bases and the J segment 5 bases; nucleotides outside the gene matches: 4. CDR3 region: CASSTGTNNEQFF. The CDR3 coding sequence is TGTGCCAGCAGTACCGGGACTAACAATGAGCAGTTCTTC.

This clonotype was seen at least ten times. The rearrangement links TRBV11-2 to TRBJ2-5; perhaps D is TRBD1 or TRBD2 (5 bases each). Per the germline V gene, CDR1 is SGHAT and CDR2 is FQNNGV. The V end lost 5 bases, the J end lost 2 bases, and 18 bases lay between the germline ends. The CDR3 is 16 residues long. CDR3 in DNA: TGTGCCAGCAGCCCCCTCCGCGGGCGACAGCAAGAGACCCAGTACTTC. This translates into CASSPLRGRQQETQYF.

This clonotype has a handful of counts. V gene TRBV20-1 combines with J gene TRBJ2-5, with 7 bases aligning to TRBD2. CDR3 length: 14 amino acids. V lost 6 bases to trimming and J lost 3 bases; unmatched junction nucleotides: 10. Per the germline V gene, CDR1 is DFQATT and CDR2 is SNEGSKA (reference sequence). CDR3 bases: TGCAGTGCCCAATCGTGGGGAGGGAAAGAGACCCAGTACTTC. Its translation: CSAQSWGGKETQYF.

This clonotype was seen a few times. The chain links TRBV20-1 to TRBJ2-1, with 7 bases identical to TRBD1. V lost 6 bases to trimming and J lost 3 bases; unmatched junction nucleotides: 8. This CDR3 is 14 amino acids long. The germline V gene encodes CDR1 DFQATT and CDR2 SNEGSKA (reference sequence). Written as DNA, the CDR3 is TGCAGTGCCCCCGGACAGGACCACTACAATGAGCAGTTCTTC. It is translated as CSAPGQDHYNEQFF.

This clonotype was recorded at least ten times. The V and J genes are TRBV20-1 and TRBJ2-5, with 12 bases fitting TRBD1. Germline V gives CDR1 DFQATT, CDR2 SNEGSKA (reference sequence). J lost 4 bases, V lost 2 bases, and 5 bases had no gene match. The CDR3 is 15 amino acids. CDR3 nucleotides: TGCAGTGCTAGATTACGGGACAGGGGGCCAGAGACCCAGTACTTC. This gives the protein CSARLRDRGPETQYF.

This clonotype was recorded at least ten times. The CDR3 DNA sequence: TGCAGTGCTAGAGATGGAGGATCGACAGATACGCAGTATTTT. Protein: CSARDGGSTDTQYF. J is TRBJ2-3 and V is TRBV20-1, with a possible D match to TRBD2 (5 bases). The CDR3 sequence is 14 residues long. Germline CDR1 and CDR2: DFQATT and SNEGSKA (reference sequence). V was pared by 0 bases and J by 3 bases, with 10 bases between.

The sample holds a few counts of this clonotype. The chain uses TRBV12-3 or TRBV12-4 and TRBJ2-1; D gene unclear. Trimming removed 2 bases at V and 8 bases at J, with 7 bases between. The CDR3 has 12 residues. CDR3 sequence: CASSLQEHEQFF. Written as DNA, the CDR3 is TGTGCCAGCAGTTTACAGGAGCATGAGCAGTTCTTC.

This clonotype was recorded at least ten times. V is TRBV29-1 and J is TRBJ2-7; 7 positions match TRBD1. With V trimmed by 6 bases and J by 1 base, 9 bases remained unmatched. CDR3 length equals 14 residues. CDR1 SQVTM and CDR2 ANQGSEA come from the germline V gene. The CDR3: CSVRPRDRSYEQYF. CDR3 coding DNA: TGCAGCGTGCGCCCTCGGGACAGATCCTACGAGCAGTACTTC.

The CDR3: CASSERGWTTGDEQFF. In nucleotides, the CDR3 is TGTGCCAGCAGTGAAAGGGGTTGGACTACCGGGGATGAGCAGTTCTTC. The rearrangement uses TRBV25-1 and TRBJ2-1; a weak D match, TRBD2 (6 bases). The CDR3 totals 16 residues. Deletions cut 2 bases from V and 8 bases from J, with 19 bases between. Germline V lookup: CDR1 MGHDK, CDR2 SYGVNS.

This clonotype was seen more than once but under ten times. The chain couples TRBV5-6 to TRBJ1-1; D unclear. The CDR3 contains 14 residues. CDR1 SGHDT and CDR2 YYEEEE come from the germline V gene. The germline V and J ends were trimmed by 0 bases and 1 base, with 7 bases remaining between them. The DNA for the CDR3 is TGTGCCAGCAGCTTGGCGGATCCGAACACTGAAGCTTTCTTT. It codes for CASSLADPNTEAFF.

This sequence joins TRBV7-6 and TRBJ2-3; 10 bases are a match to TRBD2. CDR3 length equals 23 residues. The V and J ends lost 4 bases and 4 bases, in that order; junction bases with no gene match: 29. Germline loops: CDR1 SGHVS, CDR2 FNYEAQ. DNA of the CDR3: TGTGCCAGCAGCTATCCTCAAAATCCGAGACTAGCGGGTTCATCCAAGCAACCAGATACGCAGTATTTT. Protein product: CASSYPQNPRLAGSSKQPDTQYF. The complete variable domain, with remaining parts taken from reference TRBV7-6 and TRBJ2-3, reads GAGVSQSPRYKVTKRGQDVALRCDPISGHVSLYWYRQALGQGPEFLTYFNYEAQQDKSGLPNDRFSAERPEGSISTLTIQRTEQRDSAMYRCASSYPQNPRLAGSSKQPDTQYFGPGTRLTVL.

This clonotype has ten or more counts. This chain links TRBV6-6 with TRBJ2-7; maybe TRBD2 (6 bases). The germline V gene has CDR1 MNHNY and CDR2 SVGAGI (reference sequence). The CDR3 covers 11 residues. V was clipped by 7 bases and J by 3 bases, with 7 bases between them. CDR3 protein: CASNGGYEQYF. DNA of the CDR3: TGTGCCAGCAACGGGGGCTACGAGCAGTACTTC.

The J gene is TRBJ2-3, the V gene TRBV20-1; D assignment may be TRBD1 or TRBD2 (5 bases each). Germline assignment: CDR1 DFQATT and CDR2 SNEGSKA (reference sequence). Trimming removed 3 bases from V and 2 bases from J, with 9 bases in between. The CDR3 runs to 13 residues. The CDR3 loop reads CSARGTNTDTQYF. CDR3 in DNA: TGCAGTGCTAGGGGGACCAACACAGATACGCAGTATTTT.

There are many counts of this clonotype. This CDR3 reads CASSAGQTHEKLFF. The CDR3 DNA follows: TGTGCCAGCAGCGCGGGACAGACCCATGAAAAACTGTTTTTT. The rearrangement links TRBV7-2 to TRBJ1-4; TRBD1 aligns across 7 bases. The V gene's germline CDR1 is SGHTA and CDR2 FQGNSA. CDR3 length: 14 amino acids. V was pared by 5 bases and J by 6 bases, with 6 bases of the junction left unmatched.

The chain has TRBV7-9 and TRBJ2-7, with 8 bases fitting TRBD2. The V gene's germline CDR1 is SEHNR and CDR2 FQNEAQ (reference sequence). The CDR3 has 14 amino acids. Losses at the gene ends were 5 bases for V and 6 bases for J; bases not matched to a gene: 9. The CDR3 reads CASSPPAGVSEQYF. The DNA of the CDR3 is TGTGCCAGCAGCCCCCCAGCGGGGGTCTCCGAGCAGTACTTC. Full variable domain (outside the CDR3, taken from reference TRBV7-9 and TRBJ2-7): DTGVSQNPRHKITKRGQNVTFRCDPISEHNRLYWYRQTLGQGPEFLTYFQNEAQLEKSRLLSDRFSAERPKGSFSTLEIQRTEQGDSAMYLCASSPPAGVSEQYFGPGTRLTVT.

This clonotype was observed a few times. The chain joins TRBV6-2 or TRBV6-3 to TRBJ1-1; 7 nucleotides align to TRBD1. Germline trimming cut 7 bases from V and 2 bases from J; bases unmatched to any gene: 4. In germline, CDR1 is MNHEY, CDR2 SVGEGT. This CDR3 spans 13 amino acids. CDR3 coding DNA: TGTGCCAGCACCGCAGGGGGTAACACTGAAGCTTTCTTT. It codes for CASTAGGNTEAFF.

The rearrangement joins TRBV7-9 to TRBJ1-1; no clear D gene. The CDR3 loop spans 12 amino acids. V shed 5 bases and J shed 8 bases, with 12 bases lying between them. Germline V gives CDR1 SEHNR, CDR2 FQNEAQ (reference sequence). CDR3 coding DNA: TGTGCCAGCAGCCTCCGTCCTCTCGAAGCTTTCTTT. Amino acid sequence: CASSLRPLEAFF.

This chain links TRBV6-2 or TRBV6-3 with TRBJ1-2; tentatively, D is TRBD1 (6 bases). Germline V gene data show CDR1 as MNHEY and CDR2 as SVGEGT. The V end lost 6 bases, the J end lost 2 bases, and 10 bases lay between the germline ends. CDR3 length: 13 residues. The CDR3 bases are TGTGCCAGCAGGAGGACAGAAAACTATGGCTACACCTTC. The encoded protein is CASRRTENYGYTF.

The V call is TRBV3-1, the J call TRBJ2-5; 10 bases fit TRBD1. The CDR3 is 16 residues long. The J segment lost 5 bases and the V segment lost 1 base, leaving 7 bases of the junction unmatched. Germline V CDR1 and CDR2: LGHDT, YNNKEL (reference sequence). Here the CDR3 DNA reads TGTGCCAGCAGCCAAGTAGGACAGGGGGGGTTGGAGACCCAGTACTTC. As protein: CASSQVGQGGLETQYF.

This clonotype showed up many times. The chain is built from TRBV29-1 and TRBJ2-3, with TRBD1 matching 8 bases. CDR3 size: 14 residues. V was clipped by 4 bases and J by 4 bases; unmatched bases: 7. CDR1 is SQVTM and CDR2 is ANQGSEA in the germline V gene. CDR3 region: CSVGTGWEADTQYF. The CDR3 DNA follows: TGCAGCGTTGGGACAGGGTGGGAAGCAGATACGCAGTATTTT.

The chain carries TRBV5-8 and TRBJ1-2; D is possibly TRBD1 (5 bases). CDR1 and CDR2 from the germline V gene are SGHTS and YDEGEE. Trimming removed 4 bases from V and 4 bases from J, with 17 bases in between. The CDR3 is 15 amino acids. CDR3 loop: CASSPPGTHSYGYTF. In DNA, the CDR3 is TGTGCCAGCAGCCCCCCAGGGACTCACTCCTATGGCTACACCTTC.